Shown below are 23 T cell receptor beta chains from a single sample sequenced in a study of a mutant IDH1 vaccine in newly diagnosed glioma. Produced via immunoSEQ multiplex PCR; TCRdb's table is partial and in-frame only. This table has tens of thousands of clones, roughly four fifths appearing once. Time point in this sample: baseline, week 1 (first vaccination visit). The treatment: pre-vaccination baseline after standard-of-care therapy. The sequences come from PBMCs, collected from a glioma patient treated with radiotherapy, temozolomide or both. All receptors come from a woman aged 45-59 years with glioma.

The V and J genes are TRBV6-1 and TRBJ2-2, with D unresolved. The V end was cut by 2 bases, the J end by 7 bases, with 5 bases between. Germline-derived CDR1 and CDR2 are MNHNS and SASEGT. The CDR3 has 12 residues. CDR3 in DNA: TGTGCCAGCAGTGAATACGTCGGGGAGCTGTTTTTT. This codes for CASSEYVGELFF.

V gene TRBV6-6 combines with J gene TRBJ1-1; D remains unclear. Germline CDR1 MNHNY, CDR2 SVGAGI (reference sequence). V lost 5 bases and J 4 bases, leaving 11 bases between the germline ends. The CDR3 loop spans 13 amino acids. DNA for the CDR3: TGTGCCAGCAGTGTGGGTTGGACCACTGAAGCTTTCTTT. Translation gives CASSVGWTTEAFF.

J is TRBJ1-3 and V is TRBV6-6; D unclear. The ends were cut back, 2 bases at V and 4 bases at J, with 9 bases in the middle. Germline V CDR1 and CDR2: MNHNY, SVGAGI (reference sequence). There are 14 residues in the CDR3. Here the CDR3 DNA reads TGTGCCAGCAGTTACGCCAGCGGGGGAAACACCATATATTTT. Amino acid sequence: CASSYASGGNTIYF.

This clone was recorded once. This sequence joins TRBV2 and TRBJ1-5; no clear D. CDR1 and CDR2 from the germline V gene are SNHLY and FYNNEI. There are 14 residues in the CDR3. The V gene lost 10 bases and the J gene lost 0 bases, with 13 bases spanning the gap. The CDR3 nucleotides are TGTGCCACCCACGGCTTTGATAGCAATCAGCCCCAGCATTTT. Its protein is CATHGFDSNQPQHF. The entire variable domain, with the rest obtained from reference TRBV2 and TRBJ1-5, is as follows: EPEVTQTPSHQVTQMGQEVILRCVPISNHLYFYWYRQILGQKVEFLVSFYNNEISEKSEIFDDQFSVERPDGSNFTLKIRSTKLEDSAMYFCATHGFDSNQPQHFGDGTRLSIL.

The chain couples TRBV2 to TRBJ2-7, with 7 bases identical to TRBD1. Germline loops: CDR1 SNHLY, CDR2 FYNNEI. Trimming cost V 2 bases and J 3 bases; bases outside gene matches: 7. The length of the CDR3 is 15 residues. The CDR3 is CASSEWDSRSYEQYF. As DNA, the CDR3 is TGTGCCAGCAGTGAATGGGACAGCAGGAGCTACGAGCAGTACTTC.

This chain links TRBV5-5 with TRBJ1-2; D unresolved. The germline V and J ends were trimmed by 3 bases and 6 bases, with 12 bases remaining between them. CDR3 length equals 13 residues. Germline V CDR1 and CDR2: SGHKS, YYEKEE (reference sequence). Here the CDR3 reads CASSSHDGDGYTF. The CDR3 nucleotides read TGTGCCAGCAGCTCCCACGACGGGGATGGCTACACCTTC.

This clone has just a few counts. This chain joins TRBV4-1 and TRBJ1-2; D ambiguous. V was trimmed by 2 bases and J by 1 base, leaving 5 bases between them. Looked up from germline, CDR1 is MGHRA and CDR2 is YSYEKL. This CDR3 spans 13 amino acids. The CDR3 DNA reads TGCGCCAGCAGCCAAAGCCTTAACTATGGCTACACCTTC. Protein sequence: CASSQSLNYGYTF.

Here the CDR3 DNA reads TGTGCCAGCAGTTTAGACAGGGGCAACTATGGCTACACCTTC. This encodes CASSLDRGNYGYTF. The V call is TRBV28, the J call TRBJ1-2, with TRBD1 matching over 8 bases. Germline V gene sequence: CDR1 MDHEN, CDR2 SYDVKM. CDR3 size: 14 residues. Trimming took 2 bases from V and 2 from J; bases not matched to a gene: 1.

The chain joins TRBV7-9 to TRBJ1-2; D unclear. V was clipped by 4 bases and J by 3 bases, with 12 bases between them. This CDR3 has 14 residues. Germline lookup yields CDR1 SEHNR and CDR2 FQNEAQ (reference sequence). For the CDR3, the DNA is TGTGCCAGCAGCTCTTTGTCAGGCTACTATGGCTACACCTTC. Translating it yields CASSSLSGYYGYTF.

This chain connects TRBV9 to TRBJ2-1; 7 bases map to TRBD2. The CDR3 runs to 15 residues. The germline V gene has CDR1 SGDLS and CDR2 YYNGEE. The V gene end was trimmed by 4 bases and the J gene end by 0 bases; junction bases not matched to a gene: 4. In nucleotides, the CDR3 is TGTGCCAGCAGCCTTGGGGGGGACTCCTACAATGAGCAGTTCTTC. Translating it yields CASSLGGDSYNEQFF.

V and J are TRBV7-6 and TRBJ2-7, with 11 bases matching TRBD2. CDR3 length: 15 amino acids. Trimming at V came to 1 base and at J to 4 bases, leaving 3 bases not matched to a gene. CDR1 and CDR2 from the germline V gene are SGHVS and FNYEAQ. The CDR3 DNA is TGTGCCAGCAGCTTAGACCTAGCGGGGGGATACGAGCAGTACTTC. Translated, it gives CASSLDLAGGYEQYF.

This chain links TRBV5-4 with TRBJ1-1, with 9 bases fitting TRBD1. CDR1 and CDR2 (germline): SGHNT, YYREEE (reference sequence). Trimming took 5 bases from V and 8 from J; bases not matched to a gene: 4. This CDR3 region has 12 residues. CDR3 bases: TGTGCCAGCAGTGGGACAGGGACGGAAGCTTTCTTT. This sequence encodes CASSGTGTEAFF.

The chain's CDR3 is CAWSVPGVESSYNEQFF. DNA of the CDR3: TGTGCCTGGAGTGTACCGGGGGTCGAGAGCTCCTACAATGAGCAGTTCTTC. V usage is TRBV30 and J usage is TRBJ2-1; the D gene is possibly TRBD2 (6 bases). The germline gives CDR1 GTSNPN, CDR2 SVGIG (reference sequence). There are 17 residues in the CDR3. Trimming removed 0 bases at V and 0 bases at J, with 15 bases between.

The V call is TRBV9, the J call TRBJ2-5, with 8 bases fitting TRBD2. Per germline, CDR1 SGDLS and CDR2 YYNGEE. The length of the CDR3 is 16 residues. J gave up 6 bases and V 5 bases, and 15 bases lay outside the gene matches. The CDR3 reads CASSRSFGGAVKTQYF. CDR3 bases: TGTGCCAGCAGTCGTTCGTTCGGGGGGGCCGTGAAGACCCAGTACTTC.

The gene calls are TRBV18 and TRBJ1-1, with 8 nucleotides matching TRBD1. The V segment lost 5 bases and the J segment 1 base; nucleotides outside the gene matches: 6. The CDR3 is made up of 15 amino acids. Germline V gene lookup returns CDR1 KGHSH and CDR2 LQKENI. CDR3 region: CASSATGGRNTEAFF. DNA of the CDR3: TGTGCCAGCTCAGCAACAGGGGGTCGGAACACTGAAGCTTTCTTT. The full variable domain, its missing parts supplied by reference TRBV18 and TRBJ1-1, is NAGVMQNPRHLVRRRGQEARLRCSPMKGHSHVYWYRQLPEEGLKFMVYLQKENIIDESGMPKERFSAEFPKEGPSILRIQQVVRGDSAAYFCASSATGGRNTEAFFGQGTRLTVV.

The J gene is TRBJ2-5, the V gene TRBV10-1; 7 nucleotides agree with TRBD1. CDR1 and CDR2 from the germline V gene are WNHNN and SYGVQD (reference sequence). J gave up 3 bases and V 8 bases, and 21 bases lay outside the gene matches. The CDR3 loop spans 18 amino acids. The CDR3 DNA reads TGCGCCAGCCTACGAAGAAGGTCACAGGGGCTTGAAGAAGAGACCCAGTACTTC. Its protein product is CASLRRRSQGLEEETQYF.

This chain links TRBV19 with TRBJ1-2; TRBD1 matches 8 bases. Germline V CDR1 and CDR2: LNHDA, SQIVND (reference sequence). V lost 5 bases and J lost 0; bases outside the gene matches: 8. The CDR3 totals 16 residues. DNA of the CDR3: TGTGCCAGTAGTCTAACGGGGACAGGTGCTAACTATGGCTACACCTTC. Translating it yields CASSLTGTGANYGYTF.

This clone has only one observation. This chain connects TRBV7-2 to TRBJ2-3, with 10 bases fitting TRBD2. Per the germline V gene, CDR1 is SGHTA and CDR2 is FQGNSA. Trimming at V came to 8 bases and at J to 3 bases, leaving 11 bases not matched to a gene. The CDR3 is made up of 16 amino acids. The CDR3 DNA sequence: TGTGCCAGCCAAAGCCGAGCGGGGGGGCCGACAGATACGCAGTATTTT. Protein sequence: CASQSRAGGPTDTQYF.

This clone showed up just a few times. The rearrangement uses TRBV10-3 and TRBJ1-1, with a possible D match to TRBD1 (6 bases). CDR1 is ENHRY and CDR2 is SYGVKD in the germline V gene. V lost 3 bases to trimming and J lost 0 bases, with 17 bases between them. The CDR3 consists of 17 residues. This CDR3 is CAISESRDTKVNTEAFF. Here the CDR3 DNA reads TGTGCCATCAGTGAATCTCGGGACACTAAAGTGAACACTGAAGCTTTCTTT.

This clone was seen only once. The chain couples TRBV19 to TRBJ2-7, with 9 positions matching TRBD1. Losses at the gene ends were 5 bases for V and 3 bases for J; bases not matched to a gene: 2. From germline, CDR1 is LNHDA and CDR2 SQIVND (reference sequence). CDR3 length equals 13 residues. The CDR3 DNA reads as TGTGCCAGTAGTGGGACAGGGCTCTACGAGCAGTACTTC. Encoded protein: CASSGTGLYEQYF.

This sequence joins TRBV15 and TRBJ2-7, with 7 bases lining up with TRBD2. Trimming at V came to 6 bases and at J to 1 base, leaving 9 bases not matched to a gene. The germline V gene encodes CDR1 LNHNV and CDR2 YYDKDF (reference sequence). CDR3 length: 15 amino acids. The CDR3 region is CATRPDLGGSYEQYF. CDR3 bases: TGTGCCACCAGGCCGGATTTGGGGGGGTCCTACGAGCAGTACTTC.

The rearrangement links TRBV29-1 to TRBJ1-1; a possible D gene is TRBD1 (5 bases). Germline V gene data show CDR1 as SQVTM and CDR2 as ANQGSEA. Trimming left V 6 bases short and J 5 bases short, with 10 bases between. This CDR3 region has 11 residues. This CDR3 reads CSVTQGTEAFF. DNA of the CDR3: TGCAGCGTCACTCAGGGAACTGAAGCTTTCTTT.

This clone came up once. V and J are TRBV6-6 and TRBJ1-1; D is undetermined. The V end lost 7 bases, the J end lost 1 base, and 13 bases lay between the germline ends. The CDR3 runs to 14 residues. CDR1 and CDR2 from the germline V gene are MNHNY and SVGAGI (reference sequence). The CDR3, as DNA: TGTGCCAGCACCAACCGGAACGCGAACACTGAAGCTTTCTTT. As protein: CASTNRNANTEAFF.